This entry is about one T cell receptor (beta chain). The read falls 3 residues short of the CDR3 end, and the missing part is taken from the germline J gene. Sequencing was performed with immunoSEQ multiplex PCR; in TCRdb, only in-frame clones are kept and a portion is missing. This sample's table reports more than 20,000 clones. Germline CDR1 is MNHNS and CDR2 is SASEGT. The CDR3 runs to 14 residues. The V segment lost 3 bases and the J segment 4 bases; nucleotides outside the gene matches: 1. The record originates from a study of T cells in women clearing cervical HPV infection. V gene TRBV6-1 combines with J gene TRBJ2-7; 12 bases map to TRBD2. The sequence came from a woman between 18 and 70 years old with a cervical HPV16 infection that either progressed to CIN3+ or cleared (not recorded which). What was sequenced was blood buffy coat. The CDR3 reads CASSETSGGYEQYF. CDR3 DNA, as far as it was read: TGTGCCAGCAGTGAGACTAGCGGGGGATACGAG.